The 18 T cell receptor beta chains in this list originate from one sample, sequenced in a study of control samples from healthy donors and cancer patients. TCRdb's copy holds only in-frame clones and misses some; the assay was immunoSEQ multiplex PCR. The data show 90,000 or so clones, 85% to 90% seen once. The sequencing input was PBMCs. The source is a woman between 45 and 60 years old with colorectal cancer.

The chain is built from TRBV5-6 and TRBJ1-2; the D is unclear. There are 13 residues in the CDR3. V gave up 2 bases and J gave up 8 bases, with 13 bases separating them. Germline V gives CDR1 SGHDT, CDR2 YYEEEE. The DNA of the CDR3 is TGTGCCAGCAGCTTACGAAATGGGGAAGGCTACACCTTC. Its protein product is CASSLRNGEGYTF.

For the CDR3, the DNA is TGTGCCAGCAGTTCTACAGGGGGCGCGGTCTATGGCTACACCTTC. It specifies CASSSTGGAVYGYTF. The rearrangement joins TRBV6-2 or TRBV6-3 to TRBJ1-2, with TRBD1 identical over 9 bases. The CDR3 consists of 15 residues. J gave up 4 bases and V 4 bases, and 7 bases lay outside the gene matches. Germline CDR1 reads MNHEY; CDR2 reads SVGEGT.

The rearrangement joins TRBV19 to TRBJ1-5; tentatively, D is TRBD1 (5 bases). V was clipped by 6 bases and J by 6 bases, with 12 bases between them. CDR1 is LNHDA and CDR2 is SQIVND in the germline V gene (reference sequence). CDR3 length: 13 amino acids. The CDR3 region is CASSKAGLQPQHF. The CDR3 region has the DNA TGTGCCAGTAGCAAGGCAGGGCTTCAGCCCCAGCATTTT.

The V gene is TRBV7-2, the J gene TRBJ1-1; D is unresolved. This CDR3 has 14 residues. Between the trimmed V and J ends, which lost 6 bases and 0 bases, there was a span of 11 bases. Per germline, CDR1 SGHTA and CDR2 FQGNSA. The DNA of the CDR3 is TGTGCCAGCAGTTTACACCTTTTGAACACTGAAGCTTTCTTT. Translated: CASSLHLLNTEAFF.

This clone was picked up a small number of times. The chain recombines TRBV10-3 with TRBJ1-3; maybe TRBD1 (6 bases). This CDR3 has 14 amino acids. Trimming took 10 bases from V and 0 from J, leaving 13 bases between them. The germline V gene has CDR1 ENHRY and CDR2 SYGVKD. The CDR3 coding sequence is TGTGCCACCCGCGACAGGAACTCTGGAAACACCATATATTTT. It encodes CATRDRNSGNTIYF.

The chain has TRBV28 and TRBJ1-1, with D possibly matching TRBD1 (5 bases). CDR3 length: 15 residues. The germline V and J ends were trimmed by 2 bases and 1 base, with 11 bases remaining between them. The germline gives CDR1 MDHEN, CDR2 SYDVKM. The CDR3 sequence: CASSLVRQGNTEAFF. DNA of the CDR3: TGTGCCAGCAGTTTAGTTCGCCAGGGGAACACTGAAGCTTTCTTT.

The chain combines TRBV30 with TRBJ1-1, with D unresolved. V was clipped by 0 bases and J by 1 base, with 12 bases between them. The germline gives CDR1 GTSNPN, CDR2 SVGIG (reference sequence). This CDR3 is 15 amino acids long. CDR3 amino acids: CAWSVADRWNTEAFF. The CDR3 bases are TGTGCCTGGAGTGTAGCTGATCGCTGGAACACTGAAGCTTTCTTT.

The V call is TRBV9, the J call TRBJ1-4, with TRBD1 as a possible D gene (5 bases). With 4 bases removed from V and 8 bases from J, the gap between germline ends came to 18 bases. In germline, CDR1 is SGDLS, CDR2 YYNGEE. The CDR3 extends over 15 amino acids. In DNA, the CDR3 is TGTGCCAGCAGCCCAAGGCCAGGGAGGGAGGAAAAACTGTTTTTT. As protein: CASSPRPGREEKLFF.

The CDR3 coding sequence is TGTGCCAGCAGCCGTAACTATGGCTACACCTTC. Translating gives CASSRNYGYTF. V is TRBV7-2 and J is TRBJ1-2; D gene uncertain. This CDR3 is 11 amino acids long. Trimming took 5 bases from V and 1 from J, leaving 2 bases between them. The V gene's germline CDR1 is SGHTA and CDR2 FQGNSA.

Written as DNA, the CDR3 is TGTGCCAGCTCTGGGGAAGAGACCCAGTACTTC. Encoded protein: CASSGEETQYF. The chain links TRBV2 to TRBJ2-5, with D unresolved. This CDR3 comprises 11 residues. CDR1 and CDR2 from the germline V gene are SNHLY and FYNNEI. The V end lost 8 bases, the J end lost 3 bases, and 7 bases lay between the germline ends.

Only a few counts were recorded for this clone. V usage is TRBV6-5 and J usage is TRBJ1-2; D might be TRBD1 (5 bases). CDR3 size: 14 residues. Trimming removed 8 bases from V and 7 bases from J, with 20 bases in between. The germline CDR1 and CDR2 sequences are MNHEY and SVGAGI. The CDR3 loop reads CASAPVGETGGYTF. CDR3 nucleotide sequence: TGTGCCAGCGCCCCAGTAGGGGAAACGGGTGGCTACACCTTC.

This chain uses TRBV2 with TRBJ2-3; 10 bases line up with TRBD2. From germline, CDR1 is SNHLY and CDR2 FYNNEI. CDR3 length: 13 residues. V dropped 6 bases and J dropped 5; count of bases not matched to a gene: 2. CDR3 bases: TGTGCCAGCAGCGCTAGCGGGGGAGATACGCAGTATTTT. It encodes CASSASGGDTQYF.

CDR3 nucleotides: TGTGCCAGCAGCACGGACAGGGGAAACACCATATATTTT. Translated: CASSTDRGNTIYF. The chain is built from TRBV5-6 and TRBJ1-3, with 7 bases matching TRBD1. Trimming removed 4 bases from V and 4 bases from J; junction bases left unmatched: 2. CDR3 length: 13 residues. Germline V gene lookup returns CDR1 SGHDT and CDR2 YYEEEE.

The chain combines TRBV30 with TRBJ2-4; 11 bases are a match to TRBD1. The CDR3 is made up of 15 amino acids. V was pared by 4 bases and J by 8 bases, with 10 bases of the junction left unmatched. CDR1 is GTSNPN, CDR2 SVGIG, per germline (reference sequence). CDR3 protein: CAWTLGQGGSDIQYF. The CDR3 bases are TGTGCCTGGACCCTGGGACAGGGGGGATCGGACATTCAGTACTTC.

The chain recombines TRBV5-1 with TRBJ2-7, with a possible D match to TRBD1 (6 bases). This CDR3 comprises 17 residues. Germline V gene lookup returns CDR1 SGHRS and CDR2 YFSETQ. The V gene lost 0 bases and the J gene lost 9 bases, with 25 bases spanning the gap. CDR3 nucleotide sequence: TGCGCCAGCAGCTTGGAGACTCCGGGACACCATCCCTTAAGGCAGTACGTC. Its protein is CASSLETPGHHPLRQYV.

The chain carries TRBV5-6 and TRBJ2-7, with 7 bases lining up with TRBD1. Trimming took 4 bases from V and 0 from J; bases not matched to a gene: 10. In germline, CDR1 is SGHDT, CDR2 YYEEEE. CDR3 length equals 16 residues. The DNA of the CDR3 is TGTGCCAGCAGCCCGCGTGGGCAGGGGGTCTCCTACGAGCAGTACGTC. Translating it yields CASSPRGQGVSYEQYV.

As DNA, the CDR3 is TGTGCCAGCAGCTCCTCCCGACAGGCCGCATATGGCTACACCTTC. As protein: CASSSSRQAAYGYTF. The genes are TRBV6-6 and TRBJ1-2; weak D call: TRBD1 (6 bases). V gave up 6 bases and J gave up 5 bases, with 19 bases separating them. Germline values: CDR1 MNHNY, CDR2 SVGAGI (reference sequence). The CDR3 length is 15 residues.

The rearrangement joins TRBV19 to TRBJ1-5, with unresolved D. Trimming took 1 base from V and 2 from J, leaving 9 bases between them. The CDR3 runs 15 residues. From germline, CDR1 is LNHDA and CDR2 SQIVND (reference sequence). The CDR3 nucleotides read TGTGCCAGTAGTATAGGGAATATTGGCAATCAGCCCCAGCATTTT. Translating it yields CASSIGNIGNQPQHF.